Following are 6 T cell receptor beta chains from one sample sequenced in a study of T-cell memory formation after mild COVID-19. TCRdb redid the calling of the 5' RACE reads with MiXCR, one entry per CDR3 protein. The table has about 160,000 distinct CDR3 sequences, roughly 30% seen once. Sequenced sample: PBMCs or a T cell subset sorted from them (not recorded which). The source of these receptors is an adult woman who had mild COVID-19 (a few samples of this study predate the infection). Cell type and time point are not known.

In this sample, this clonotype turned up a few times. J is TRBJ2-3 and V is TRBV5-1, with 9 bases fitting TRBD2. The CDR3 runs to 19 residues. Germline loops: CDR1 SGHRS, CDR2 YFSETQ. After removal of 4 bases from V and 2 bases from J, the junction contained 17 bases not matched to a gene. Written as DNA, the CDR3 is TGCGCCAGCAGCCCGGTTCCTAGCGGGGCTAATCCCTTCACAGATACGCAGTATTTT. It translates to CASSPVPSGANPFTDTQYF.

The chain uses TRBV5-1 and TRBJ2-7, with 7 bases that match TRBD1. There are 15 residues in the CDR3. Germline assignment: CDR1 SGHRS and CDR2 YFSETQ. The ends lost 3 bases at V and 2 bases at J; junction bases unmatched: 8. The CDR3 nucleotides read TGCGCCAGCAGCTCCAACCCGGGACAGACCTACGAGCAGTACTTC. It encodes CASSSNPGQTYEQYF.

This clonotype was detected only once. As DNA, the CDR3 is TGCGCCAGCAACTCCGGGACGGAGGCTGAAGCTTTCTTT. It translates to CASNSGTEAEAFF. V gene TRBV5-1 combines with J gene TRBJ1-1; possible D gene TRBD1, 5 bases. V dropped 6 bases and J dropped 6 bases, with 15 bases sitting between them. The germline V gene has CDR1 SGHRS and CDR2 YFSETQ. This CDR3 has 13 amino acids.

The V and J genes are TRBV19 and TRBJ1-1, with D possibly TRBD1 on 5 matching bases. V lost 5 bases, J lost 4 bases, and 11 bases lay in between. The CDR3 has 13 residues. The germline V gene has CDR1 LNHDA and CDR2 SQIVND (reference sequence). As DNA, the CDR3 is TGTGCCAGTAGTCCTTTAGGGGCCACTGAAGCTTTCTTT. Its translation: CASSPLGATEAFF. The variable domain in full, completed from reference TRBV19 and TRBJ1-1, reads DGGITQSPKYLFRKEGQNVTLSCEQNLNHDAMYWYRQDPGQGLRLIYYSQIVNDFQKGDIAEGYSVSREKKESFPLTVTSAQKNPTAFYLCASSPLGATEAFFGQGTRLTVV.

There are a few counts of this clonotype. CDR3 loop: CASSPVGSGSYEQYF. The CDR3 coding sequence is TGCGCCAGCAGCCCCGTAGGTAGCGGCTCCTACGAGCAGTACTTC. The chain employs TRBV5-1 and TRBJ2-7, with a possible D match to TRBD2 (6 bases). The germline V gene has CDR1 SGHRS and CDR2 YFSETQ. The V and J ends lost 4 bases and 0 bases respectively, with 14 bases between them. The CDR3 is made up of 15 amino acids.

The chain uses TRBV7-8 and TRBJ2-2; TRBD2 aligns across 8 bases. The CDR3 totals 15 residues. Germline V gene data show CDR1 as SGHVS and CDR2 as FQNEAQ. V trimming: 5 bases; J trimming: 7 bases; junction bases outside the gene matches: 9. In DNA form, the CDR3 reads TGTGCCAGCAGCCCAGCGGGAGAATGGGTCGGGGAGCTGTTTTTT. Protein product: CASSPAGEWVGELFF.